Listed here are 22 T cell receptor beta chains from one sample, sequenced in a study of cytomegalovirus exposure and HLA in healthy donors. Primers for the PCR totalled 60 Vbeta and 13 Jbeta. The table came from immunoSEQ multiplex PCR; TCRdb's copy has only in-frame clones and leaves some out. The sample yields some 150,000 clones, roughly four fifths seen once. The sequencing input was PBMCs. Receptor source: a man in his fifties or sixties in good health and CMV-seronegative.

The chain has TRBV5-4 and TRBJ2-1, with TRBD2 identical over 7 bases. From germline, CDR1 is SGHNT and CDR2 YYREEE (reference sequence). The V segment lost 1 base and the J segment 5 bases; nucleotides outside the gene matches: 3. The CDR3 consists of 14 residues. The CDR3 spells CASSLRLADNEQFF. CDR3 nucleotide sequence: TGTGCCAGCAGCTTGCGTCTAGCGGACAATGAGCAGTTCTTC.

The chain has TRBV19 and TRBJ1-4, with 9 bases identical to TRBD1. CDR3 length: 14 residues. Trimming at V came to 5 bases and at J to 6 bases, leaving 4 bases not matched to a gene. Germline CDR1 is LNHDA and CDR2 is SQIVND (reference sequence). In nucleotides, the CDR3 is TGTGCCAGTAGTTTACAGGGGGCGGATGAAAAACTGTTTTTT. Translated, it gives CASSLQGADEKLFF. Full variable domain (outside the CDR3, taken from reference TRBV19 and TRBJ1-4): DGGITQSPKYLFRKEGQNVTLSCEQNLNHDAMYWYRQDPGQGLRLIYYSQIVNDFQKGDIAEGYSVSREKKESFPLTVTSAQKNPTAFYLCASSLQGADEKLFFGSGTQLSVL.

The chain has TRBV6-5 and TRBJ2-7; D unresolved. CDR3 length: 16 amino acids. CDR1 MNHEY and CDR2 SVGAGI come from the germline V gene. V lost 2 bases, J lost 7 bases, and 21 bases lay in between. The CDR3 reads CASSYPPGGAQWEQYF. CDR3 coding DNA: TGTGCCAGCAGTTACCCCCCTGGCGGTGCTCAGTGGGAGCAGTACTTC.

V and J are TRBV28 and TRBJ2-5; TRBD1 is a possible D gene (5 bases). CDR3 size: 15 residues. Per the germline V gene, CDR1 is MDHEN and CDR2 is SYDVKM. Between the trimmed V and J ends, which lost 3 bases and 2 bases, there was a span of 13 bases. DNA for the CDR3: TGTGCCAGCAGTTTCGATGGACAACCACAAGAGACCCAGTACTTC. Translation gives CASSFDGQPQETQYF.

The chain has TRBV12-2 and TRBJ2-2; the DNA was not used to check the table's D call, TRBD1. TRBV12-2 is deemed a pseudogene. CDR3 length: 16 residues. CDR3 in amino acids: CASRPGQGAPTGELFF. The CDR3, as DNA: TGTGCAAGTCGCCCGGGACAGGGGGCCCCCACCGGGGAGCTGTTTTTT.

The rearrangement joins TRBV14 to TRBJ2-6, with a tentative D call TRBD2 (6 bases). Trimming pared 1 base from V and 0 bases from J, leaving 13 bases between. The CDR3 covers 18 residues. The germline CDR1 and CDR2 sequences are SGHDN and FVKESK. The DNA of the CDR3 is TGTGCCAGCAGCCAAGGGTATGGGGGAGGCTCTGGGGCCAACGTCCTGACTTTC. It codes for CASSQGYGGGSGANVLTF.

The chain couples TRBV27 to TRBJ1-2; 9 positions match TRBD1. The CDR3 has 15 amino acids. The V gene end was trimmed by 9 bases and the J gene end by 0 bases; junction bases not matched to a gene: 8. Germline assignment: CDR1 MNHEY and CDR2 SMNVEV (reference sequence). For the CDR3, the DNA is TGTGCCAGTACCGGGACAGGGCGAGCTAACTATGGCTACACCTTC. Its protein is CASTGTGRANYGYTF.

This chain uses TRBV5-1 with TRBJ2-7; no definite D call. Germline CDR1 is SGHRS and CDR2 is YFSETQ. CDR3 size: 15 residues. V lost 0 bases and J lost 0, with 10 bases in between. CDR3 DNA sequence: TGCGCCAGCAGCTTGGCCTACTTTAGCTCCTACGAGCAGTACTTC. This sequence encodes CASSLAYFSSYEQYF. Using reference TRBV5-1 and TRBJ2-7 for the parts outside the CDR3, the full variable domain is KAGVTQTPRYLIKTRGQQVTLSCSPISGHRSVSWYQQTPGQGLQFLFEYFSETQRNKGNFPGRFSGRQFSNSRSEMNVSTLELGDSALYLCASSLAYFSSYEQYFGPGTRLTVT.

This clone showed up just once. DNA for the CDR3: TGTGCCAGCAGCCTCTTCCAGGGGGCTGGTACTGAAGCTTTCTTT. Amino acid sequence: CASSLFQGAGTEAFF. This sequence joins TRBV6-1 and TRBJ1-1; 8 nucleotides line up with TRBD1. V was clipped by 6 bases and J by 5 bases; unmatched bases: 11. Germline CDR1 is MNHNS and CDR2 is SASEGT. The CDR3 runs to 15 residues.

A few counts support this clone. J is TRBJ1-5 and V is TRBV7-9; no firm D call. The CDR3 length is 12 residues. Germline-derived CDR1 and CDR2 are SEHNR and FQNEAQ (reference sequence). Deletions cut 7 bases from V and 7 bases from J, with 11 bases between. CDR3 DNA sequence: TGTGCCAGCACCTCAGAGGGCCAGCCCCAGCATTTT. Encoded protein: CASTSEGQPQHF.

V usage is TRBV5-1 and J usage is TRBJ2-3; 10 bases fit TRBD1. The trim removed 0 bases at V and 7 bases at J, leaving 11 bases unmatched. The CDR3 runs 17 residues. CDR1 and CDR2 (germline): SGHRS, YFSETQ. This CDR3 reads CASSLEGAQGQGNTQYF. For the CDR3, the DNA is TGCGCCAGCAGCTTGGAGGGGGCCCAGGGACAGGGGAATACGCAGTATTTT.

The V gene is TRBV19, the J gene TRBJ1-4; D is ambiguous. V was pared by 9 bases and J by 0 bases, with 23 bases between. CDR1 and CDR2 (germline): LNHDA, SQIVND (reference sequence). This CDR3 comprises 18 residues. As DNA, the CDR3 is TGTGCCAGCCTCCGGGGATCCAGTCCCCTTGCAACTAATGAAAAACTGTTTTTT. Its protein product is CASLRGSSPLATNEKLFF.

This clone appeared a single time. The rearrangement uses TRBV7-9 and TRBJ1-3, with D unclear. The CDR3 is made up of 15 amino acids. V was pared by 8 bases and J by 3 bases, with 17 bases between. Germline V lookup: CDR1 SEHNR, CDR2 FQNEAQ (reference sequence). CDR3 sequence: CASAGGLTVGNTIYF. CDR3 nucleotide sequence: TGTGCCAGCGCGGGAGGGCTCACGGTTGGAAACACCATATATTTT.

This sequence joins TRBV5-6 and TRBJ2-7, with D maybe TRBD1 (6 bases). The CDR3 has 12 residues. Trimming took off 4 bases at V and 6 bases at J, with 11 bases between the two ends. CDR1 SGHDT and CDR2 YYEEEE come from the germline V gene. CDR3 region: CASSKTGFEQYF. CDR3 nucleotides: TGTGCCAGCAGCAAGACAGGTTTCGAGCAGTACTTC.

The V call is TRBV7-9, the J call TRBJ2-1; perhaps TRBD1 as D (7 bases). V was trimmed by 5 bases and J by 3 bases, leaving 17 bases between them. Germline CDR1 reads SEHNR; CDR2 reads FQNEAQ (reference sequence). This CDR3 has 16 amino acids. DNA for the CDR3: TGTGCCAGCAGCCGCAGGGGGGAAGGTTTCTACAATGAGCAGTTCTTC. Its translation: CASSRRGEGFYNEQFF. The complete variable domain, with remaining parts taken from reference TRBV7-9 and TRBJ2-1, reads DTGVSQNPRHKITKRGQNVTFRCDPISEHNRLYWYRQTLGQGPEFLTYFQNEAQLEKSRLLSDRFSAERPKGSFSTLEIQRTEQGDSAMYLCASSRRGEGFYNEQFFGPGTRLTVL.

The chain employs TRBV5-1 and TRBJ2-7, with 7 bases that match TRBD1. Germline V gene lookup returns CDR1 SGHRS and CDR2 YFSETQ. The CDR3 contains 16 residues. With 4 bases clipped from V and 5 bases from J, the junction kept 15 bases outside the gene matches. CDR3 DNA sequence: TGCGCCAGCAGCCATCAGGCGGACAGGAAAGTCGACGAGCAGTACTTC. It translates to CASSHQADRKVDEQYF. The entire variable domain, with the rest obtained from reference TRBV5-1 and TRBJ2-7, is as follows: KAGVTQTPRYLIKTRGQQVTLSCSPISGHRSVSWYQQTPGQGLQFLFEYFSETQRNKGNFPGRFSGRQFSNSRSEMNVSTLELGDSALYLCASSHQADRKVDEQYFGPGTRLTVT.

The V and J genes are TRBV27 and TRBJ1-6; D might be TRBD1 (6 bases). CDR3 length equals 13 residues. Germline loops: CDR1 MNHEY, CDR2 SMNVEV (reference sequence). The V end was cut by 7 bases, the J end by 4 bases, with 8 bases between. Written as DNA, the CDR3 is TGTGCCAGCAACAGGGATTATAATTCACCCCTCCACTTT. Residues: CASNRDYNSPLHF.

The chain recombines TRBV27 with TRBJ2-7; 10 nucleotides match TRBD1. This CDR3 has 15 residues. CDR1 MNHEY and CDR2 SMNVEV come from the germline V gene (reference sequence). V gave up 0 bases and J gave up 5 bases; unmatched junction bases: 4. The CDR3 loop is CASSLSRDRGHEQYF. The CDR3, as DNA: TGTGCCAGCAGTTTATCGCGGGACAGGGGCCACGAGCAGTACTTC.

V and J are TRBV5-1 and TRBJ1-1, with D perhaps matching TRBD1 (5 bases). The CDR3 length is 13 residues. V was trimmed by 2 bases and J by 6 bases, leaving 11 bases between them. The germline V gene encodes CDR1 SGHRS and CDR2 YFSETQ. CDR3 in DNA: TGCGCCAGCAGCTTACCAGGGAAACCTGAAGCTTTCTTT. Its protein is CASSLPGKPEAFF.

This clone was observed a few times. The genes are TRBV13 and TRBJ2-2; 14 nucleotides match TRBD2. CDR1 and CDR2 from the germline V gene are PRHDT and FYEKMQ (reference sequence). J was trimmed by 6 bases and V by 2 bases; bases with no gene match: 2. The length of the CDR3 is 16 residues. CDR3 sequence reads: CASSLQTSGGAGELFF. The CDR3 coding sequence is TGTGCCAGCAGCTTACAGACTAGCGGGGGGGCCGGGGAGCTGTTTTTT. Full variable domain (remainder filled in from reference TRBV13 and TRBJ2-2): AAGVIQSPRHLIKEKRETATLKCYPIPRHDTVYWYQQGPGQDPQFLISFYEKMQSDKGSIPDRFSAQQFSDYHSELNMSSLELGDSALYFCASSLQTSGGAGELFFGEGSRLTVL.

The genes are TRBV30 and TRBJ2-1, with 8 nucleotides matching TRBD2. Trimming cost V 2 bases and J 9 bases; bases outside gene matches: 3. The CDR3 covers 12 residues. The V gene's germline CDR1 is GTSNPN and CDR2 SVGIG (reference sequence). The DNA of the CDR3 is TGTGCCTGGAGTCGGAGCGGGGGTGAGCAGTTCTTC. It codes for CAWSRSGGEQFF.

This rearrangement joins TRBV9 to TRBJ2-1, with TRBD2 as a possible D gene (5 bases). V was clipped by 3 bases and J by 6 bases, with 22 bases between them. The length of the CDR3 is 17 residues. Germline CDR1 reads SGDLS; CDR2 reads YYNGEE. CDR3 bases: TGTGCCAGCAGCGACCGTATGGCTTTAAGCGGCTTCAATGAGCAGTTCTTC. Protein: CASSDRMALSGFNEQFF.